This T cell receptor (beta chain) was profiled in a study of CD8+ T cells in alopecia areata. The CDR3 is 12 residues long. Trimming pared 1 base from V and 7 bases from J, leaving 7 bases between. The germline CDR1 and CDR2 sequences are MNHNS and SASEGT. Researchers picked out CD4+ and CD8+ T cells from PBMCs by sorting. The sequencing template was cDNA reverse transcribed from extracted RNA. Produced via immunoSEQ multiplex PCR; TCRdb's table is partial and in-frame only. The profile shows some 110,000 clones, less than 70% of them singletons. The sample was CD4+ T cells sorted from blood. The V gene is TRBV6-1, the J gene TRBJ1-2; D unclear. The receptor was derived from a human donor in good health. This chain's CDR3 is CASSEGLSGYTF. The CDR3 DNA reads TGTGCCAGCAGTGAAGGGTTGAGTGGCTACACCTTC.